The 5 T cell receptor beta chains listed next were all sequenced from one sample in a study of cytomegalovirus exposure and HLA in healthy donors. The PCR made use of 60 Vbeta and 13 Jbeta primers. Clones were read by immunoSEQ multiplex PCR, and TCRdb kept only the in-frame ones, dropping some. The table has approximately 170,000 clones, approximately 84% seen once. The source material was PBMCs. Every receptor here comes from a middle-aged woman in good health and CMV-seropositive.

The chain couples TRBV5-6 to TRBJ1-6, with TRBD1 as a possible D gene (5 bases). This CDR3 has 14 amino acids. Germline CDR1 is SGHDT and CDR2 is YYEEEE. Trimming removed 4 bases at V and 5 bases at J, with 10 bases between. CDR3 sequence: CASSDWTHNSPLHF. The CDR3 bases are TGTGCCAGCAGCGATTGGACACATAATTCACCCCTCCACTTT.

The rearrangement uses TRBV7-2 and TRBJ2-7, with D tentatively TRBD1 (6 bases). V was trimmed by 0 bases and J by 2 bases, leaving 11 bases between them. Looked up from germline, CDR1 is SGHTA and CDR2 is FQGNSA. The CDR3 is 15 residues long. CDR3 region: CASSLAGAYTYEQYF. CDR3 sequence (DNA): TGTGCCAGCAGCTTAGCGGGGGCGTACACCTACGAGCAGTACTTC. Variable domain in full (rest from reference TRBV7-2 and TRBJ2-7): GAGVSQSPSNKVTEKGKDVELRCDPISGHTALYWYRQSLGQGLEFLIYFQGNSAPDKSGLPSDRFSAERTGGSVSTLTIQRTQQEDSAVYLCASSLAGAYTYEQYFGPGTRLTVT.

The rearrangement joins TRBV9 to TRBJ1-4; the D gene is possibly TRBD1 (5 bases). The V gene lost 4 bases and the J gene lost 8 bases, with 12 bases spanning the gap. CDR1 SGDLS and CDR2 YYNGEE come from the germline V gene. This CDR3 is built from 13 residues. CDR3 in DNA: TGTGCCAGCAGCAGAGACAGTGGAGAAAAACTGTTTTTT. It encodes CASSRDSGEKLFF. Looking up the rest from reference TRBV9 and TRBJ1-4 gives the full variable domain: DSGVTQTPKHLITATGQRVTLRCSPRSGDLSVYWYQQSLDQGLQFLIQYYNGEERAKGNILERFSAQQFPDLHSELNLSSLELGDSALYFCASSRDSGEKLFFGSGTQLSVL.

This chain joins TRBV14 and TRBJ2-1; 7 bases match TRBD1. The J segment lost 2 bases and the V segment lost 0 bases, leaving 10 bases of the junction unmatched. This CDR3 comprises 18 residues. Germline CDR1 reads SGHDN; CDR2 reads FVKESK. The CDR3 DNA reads TGTGCCAGCAGCCAAGAAGGGGTGACAGGGCCTACCTACAATGAGCAGTTCTTC. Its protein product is CASSQEGVTGPTYNEQFF.

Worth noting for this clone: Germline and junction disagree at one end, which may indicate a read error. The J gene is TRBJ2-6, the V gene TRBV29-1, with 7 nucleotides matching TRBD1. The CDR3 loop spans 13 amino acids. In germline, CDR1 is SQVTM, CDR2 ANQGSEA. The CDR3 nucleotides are TGCAGCGCCGGGACAGCCGGGGCCAACGGCCTGACTTTC. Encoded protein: CSAGTAGANGLTF.